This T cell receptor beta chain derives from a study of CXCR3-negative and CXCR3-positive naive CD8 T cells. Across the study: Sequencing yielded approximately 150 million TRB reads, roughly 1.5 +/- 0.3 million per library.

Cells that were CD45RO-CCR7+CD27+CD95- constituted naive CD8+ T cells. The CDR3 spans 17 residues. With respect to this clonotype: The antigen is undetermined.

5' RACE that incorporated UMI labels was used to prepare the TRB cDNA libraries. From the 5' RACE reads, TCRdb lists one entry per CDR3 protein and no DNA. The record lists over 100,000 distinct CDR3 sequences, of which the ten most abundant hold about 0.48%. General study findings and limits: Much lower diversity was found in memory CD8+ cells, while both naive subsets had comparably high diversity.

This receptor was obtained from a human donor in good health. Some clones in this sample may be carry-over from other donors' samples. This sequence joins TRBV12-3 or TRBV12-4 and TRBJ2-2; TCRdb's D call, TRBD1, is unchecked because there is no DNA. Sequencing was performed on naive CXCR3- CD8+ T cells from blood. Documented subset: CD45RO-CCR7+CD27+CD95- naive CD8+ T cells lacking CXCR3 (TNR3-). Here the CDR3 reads CASSSDRGQENTGELFF.